This T cell receptor (beta chain) appears in the sequencing data of a study of blood T cells in healthy people across ages. This clonotype has only a few counts. The antigen remains unidentified. The study's findings and limits: Estimates drawn from one million T cells were deemed to understate diversity.

CDR1 and CDR2 (germline): DFQATT, SNEGSKA (reference sequence). V was clipped by 1 base and J by 5 bases; unmatched bases: 3. The length of the CDR3 is 14 residues. The second PCR ran roughly 6 to 12 cycles with a sample-barcoded 5' primer and J-beta primers. Using its own MiXCR run on the 5' RACE reads, TCRdb lists one record per CDR3 protein. The sample lists around 700,000 distinct CDR3 sequences; roughly 25% were seen once. This sample also belongs to another study, concerning T cells of mothers and their children. From that second work: All RNA that had been extracted was used for cDNA synthesis at about 1.5 ug per 15 ul. Overlap measured in related mother-child pairs was slightly, non-significantly higher than in unrelated pairs.

The sequencing input was blood. The receptor was derived from a boy aged 10-17 years in good health. This sequence joins TRBV20-1 and TRBJ2-1; TRBD2 aligns across 9 bases. The CDR3, as DNA: TGCAGTGCTAGAGTGCGGGAGGGGGACAATGAGCAGTTCTTC. Its translation: CSARVREGDNEQFF.